This TCR beta chain appears in the sequencing data of a study of Ad26.COV2.S vaccination and SARS-CoV-2 variants. Method: immunoSEQ multiplex PCR; TCRdb's copy keeps in-frame clones and lacks some. The data hold around 450,000 clones, with 80% to 95% observed a single time. Treatment specified: 19 received Ad26.COV2.S at low or high dose, single or two shots; roughly five received placebo; per-sample allocation not given. Vaccine and placebo recipients were sampled on day 63 after the first injection. On this clone itself: Its matching antigen is unknown.

Germline values: CDR1 MGHRA, CDR2 YSYEKL. CDR3 length equals 14 residues. The germline V and J ends were trimmed by 0 bases and 5 bases, with 10 bases remaining between them. Points from the study as a whole: Placebo and vaccine recipients had non-spike TCR breadth that was similar.

The chain is built from TRBV4-1 and TRBJ1-1; D is possibly TRBD1 (6 bases). The sequences come from peripheral blood, collected in a trial of Ad26.COV2.S vaccine versus placebo. The source is a person aged 18-65 years who received the Ad26.COV2.S COVID-19 vaccine or a placebo. CDR3 residues: CASSQDGRGTEAFF. Written as DNA, the CDR3 is TGCGCCAGCAGCCAAGATGGCAGGGGTACTGAAGCTTTCTTT.